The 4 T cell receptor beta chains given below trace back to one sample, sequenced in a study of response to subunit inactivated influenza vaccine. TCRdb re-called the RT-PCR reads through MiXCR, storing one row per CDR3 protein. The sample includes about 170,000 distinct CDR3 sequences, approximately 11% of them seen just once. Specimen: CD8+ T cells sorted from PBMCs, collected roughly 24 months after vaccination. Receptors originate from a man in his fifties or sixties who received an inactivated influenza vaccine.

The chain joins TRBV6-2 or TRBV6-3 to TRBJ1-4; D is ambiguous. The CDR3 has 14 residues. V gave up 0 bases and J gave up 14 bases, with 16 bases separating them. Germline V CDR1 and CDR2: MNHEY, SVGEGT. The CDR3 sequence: CASSYSLDTPFLFF. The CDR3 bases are TGTGCCAGCAGTTACTCACTGGATACACCTTTTCTGTTTTTT.

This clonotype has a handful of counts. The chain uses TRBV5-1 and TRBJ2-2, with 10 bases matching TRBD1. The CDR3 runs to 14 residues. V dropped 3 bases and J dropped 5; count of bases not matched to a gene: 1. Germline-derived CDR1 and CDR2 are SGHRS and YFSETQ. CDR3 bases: TGCGCCAGCAGCTGGACAGGGGGGACCGGGGAGCTGTTTTTT. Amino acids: CASSWTGGTGELFF. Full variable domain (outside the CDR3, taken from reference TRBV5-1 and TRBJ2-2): KAGVTQTPRYLIKTRGQQVTLSCSPISGHRSVSWYQQTPGQGLQFLFEYFSETQRNKGNFPGRFSGRQFSNSRSEMNVSTLELGDSALYLCASSWTGGTGELFFGEGSRLTVL.

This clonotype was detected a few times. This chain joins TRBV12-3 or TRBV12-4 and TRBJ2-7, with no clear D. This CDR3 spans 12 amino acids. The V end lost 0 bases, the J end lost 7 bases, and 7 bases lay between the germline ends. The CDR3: CASSLATGEQYF. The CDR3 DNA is TGTGCCAGCAGTTTAGCTACTGGAGAGCAGTACTTC.

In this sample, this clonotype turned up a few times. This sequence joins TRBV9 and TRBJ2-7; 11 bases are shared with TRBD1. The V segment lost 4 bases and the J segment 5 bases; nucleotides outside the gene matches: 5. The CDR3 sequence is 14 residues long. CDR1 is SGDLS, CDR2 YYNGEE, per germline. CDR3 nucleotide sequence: TGTGCCAGCAGCCGGGACAGGGGGATCAACGAGCAGTACTTC. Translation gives CASSRDRGINEQYF.